One sample yielded the 21 T cell receptor beta chains listed below, sequenced in a study of early T cells in non-severe SARS-CoV-2 infection. One entry per CDR3 protein, called by TCRdb with MiXCR from the 5' RACE reads. The table shows tens of thousands of distinct CDR3 sequences, with approximately 10% occurring only once. Sequencing was done on a sample of whole blood. The receptors were gathered from an adult who was a healthcare worker with PCR-confirmed SARS-CoV-2 infection or an uninfected control (not recorded which).

There are many counts of this clonotype. V usage is TRBV25-1 and J usage is TRBJ1-1; 8 nucleotides align to TRBD1. Germline CDR1 and CDR2: MGHDK and SYGVNS. The CDR3 has 14 amino acids. Trimming cost V 8 bases and J 4 bases; bases outside gene matches: 9. The CDR3 region is CASHSPTGGTEAFF. In nucleotides, the CDR3 is TGTGCCAGCCACAGCCCAACAGGGGGCACTGAAGCTTTCTTT.

This sequence joins TRBV3-1 and TRBJ2-7, with a tentative D call TRBD1 (6 bases). This CDR3 is 15 amino acids long. CDR1 is LGHDT, CDR2 YNNKEL, per germline (reference sequence). V dropped 5 bases and J dropped 5 bases, with 19 bases sitting between them. In DNA form, the CDR3 reads TGTGCCAGCAGCAACACAGGGCTAGATAATGACGAGCAGTACTTC. Translation: CASSNTGLDNDEQYF.

This clonotype was counted only a few times. This chain connects TRBV2 to TRBJ2-3, with 7 positions matching TRBD2. The length of the CDR3 is 15 residues. Germline loops: CDR1 SNHLY, CDR2 FYNNEI. With V trimmed by 4 bases and J by 7 bases, 11 bases remained unmatched. This chain's CDR3 is CASSAGGLPPNTQYF. In nucleotides, the CDR3 is TGTGCCAGCAGTGCGGGAGGCCTGCCTCCGAATACGCAGTATTTT. Full variable domain (outside the CDR3, taken from reference TRBV2 and TRBJ2-3): EPEVTQTPSHQVTQMGQEVILRCVPISNHLYFYWYRQILGQKVEFLVSFYNNEISEKSEIFDDQFSVERPDGSNFTLKIRSTKLEDSAMYFCASSAGGLPPNTQYFGPGTRLTVL.

The chain links TRBV6-5 to TRBJ1-1, with 7 bases matching TRBD1. With V trimmed by 5 bases and J by 1 base, 7 bases remained unmatched. Per germline, CDR1 MNHEY and CDR2 SVGAGI. The CDR3 is made up of 15 amino acids. The CDR3 DNA reads as TGTGCCAGCAGTACCCCCGGGACAGCGAACACTGAAGCTTTCTTT. Translating it yields CASSTPGTANTEAFF.

This clonotype was picked up many times. The chain joins TRBV28 to TRBJ1-2; TRBD1 aligns across 8 bases. The germline V gene encodes CDR1 MDHEN and CDR2 SYDVKM. J was trimmed by 8 bases and V by 5 bases; bases with no gene match: 10. CDR3 size: 14 residues. CDR3 nucleotides: TGTGCCAGCAGTACAGGGGGAACCTCGAGGGGCTACACCTTC. Translation gives CASSTGGTSRGYTF.

V gene TRBV7-6 combines with J gene TRBJ2-1; the match to TRBD2 covers 9 bases. Germline CDR1 SGHVS, CDR2 FNYEAQ. CDR3 size: 18 residues. Unmatched junction bases numbered 8, after V lost 1 base and J lost 1 base. The CDR3 region has the DNA TGTGCCAGCAGCTTAGTCGCTTCGACTAGCGGTTCCTACAATGAGCAGTTCTTC. Translation: CASSLVASTSGSYNEQFF.

This clonotype was seen a handful of times. The chain couples TRBV29-1 to TRBJ2-1, with 9 bases lining up with TRBD1. Germline trimming cut 6 bases from V and 11 bases from J; bases unmatched to any gene: 5. CDR1 is SQVTM and CDR2 is ANQGSEA in the germline V gene. This CDR3 region has 11 residues. The chain's CDR3 is CSVPGQGQQFF. The CDR3 region has the DNA TGCAGCGTGCCGGGACAGGGCCAGCAGTTCTTC.

This clonotype was seen ten or more times. The chain couples TRBV20-1 to TRBJ1-5; D may be TRBD1 (6 bases). This CDR3 region has 16 residues. The ends were cut back, 1 base at V and 5 bases at J, with 18 bases in the middle. CDR1 and CDR2 (germline): DFQATT, SNEGSKA (reference sequence). CDR3 protein: CSARVVMQGPDQPQHF. Written as DNA, the CDR3 is TGCAGTGCTAGAGTTGTTATGCAGGGGCCGGATCAGCCCCAGCATTTT.

This clonotype was counted only a few times. The rearrangement joins TRBV28 to TRBJ1-5, with D unresolved. CDR3 size: 13 residues. V was clipped by 8 bases and J by 11 bases, with 19 bases between them. Germline loops: CDR1 MDHEN, CDR2 SYDVKM. Here the CDR3 reads CASGSSNSKAQHF. CDR3 DNA sequence: TGTGCCAGCGGCTCGAGTAATAGCAAAGCCCAGCATTTT. The full variable domain, with the rest looked up from reference TRBV28 and TRBJ1-5, is DVKVTQSSRYLVKRTGEKVFLECVQDMDHENMFWYRQDPGLGLRLIYFSYDVKMKEKGDIPEGYSVSREKKERFSLILESASTNQTSMYLCASGSSNSKAQHFGDGTRLSIL.

This chain links TRBV5-5 with TRBJ2-3; weak D call: TRBD2 (6 bases). The CDR3 extends over 16 amino acids. Germline values: CDR1 SGHKS, CDR2 YYEKEE (reference sequence). V lost 2 bases and J lost 4, with 17 bases in between. CDR3 nucleotide sequence: TGTGCCAGCAGCTTTCCTCAGGAGGGCGGGCCAGATACGCAGTATTTT. Translation gives CASSFPQEGGPDTQYF. Filled out from reference TRBV5-5 and TRBJ2-3, the complete variable domain reads DAGVTQSPTHLIKTRGQQVTLRCSPISGHKSVSWYQQVLGQGPQFIFQYYEKEERGRGNFPDRFSARQFPNYSSELNVNALLLGDSALYLCASSFPQEGGPDTQYFGPGTRLTVL.

This clonotype was seen repeatedly, ten times or more. The genes are TRBV10-1 and TRBJ1-5; possibly TRBD1 for D (6 bases). The CDR3 loop spans 16 amino acids. Germline CDR1 is WNHNN and CDR2 is SYGVQD (reference sequence). The V and J ends lost 1 base and 0 bases respectively, with 10 bases between them. CDR3 DNA sequence: TGCGCCAGCAGTGAGTTAGGGGGATATAGCAATCAGCCCCAGCATTTT. Translated: CASSELGGYSNQPQHF.

This clonotype appeared a few times. The genes are TRBV20-1 and TRBJ2-1; D unclear. Germline assignment: CDR1 DFQATT and CDR2 SNEGSKA (reference sequence). This CDR3 has 12 residues. V dropped 5 bases and J dropped 8 bases, with 13 bases sitting between them. CDR3 DNA: TGCAGTGCTTATTCTAGTTTCCATGAGCAGTTCTTC. Translated, it gives CSAYSSFHEQFF.

V is TRBV7-6 and J is TRBJ2-5; tentatively, D is TRBD2 (5 bases). Trimming took off 2 bases at V and 5 bases at J, with 12 bases between the two ends. The length of the CDR3 is 14 residues. Germline assignment: CDR1 SGHVS and CDR2 FNYEAQ. The CDR3 coding sequence is TGTGCCAGCAGCTTAATCGGGGTAGGGGAGACCCAGTACTTC. Translated, it gives CASSLIGVGETQYF.

In its sample, this clonotype was seen many times. The chain couples TRBV20-1 to TRBJ2-3; no clear D gene. The length of the CDR3 is 15 residues. V lost 5 bases and J 6 bases, leaving 21 bases between the germline ends. Per the germline V gene, CDR1 is DFQATT and CDR2 is SNEGSKA (reference sequence). The DNA of the CDR3 is TGCAGTGCTCTAAGGGCCCGAGACTCCTCGGATACGCAGTATTTT. It is translated as CSALRARDSSDTQYF.

This clonotype was recorded many times. This chain uses TRBV25-1 with TRBJ1-2; tentatively, D is TRBD1 (6 bases). The length of the CDR3 is 13 residues. V gave up 4 bases and J gave up 8 bases, with 14 bases separating them. Germline V gene sequence: CDR1 MGHDK, CDR2 SYGVNS. The CDR3 loop reads CASSGAGADGYTF. In nucleotides, the CDR3 is TGTGCCAGCAGTGGAGCAGGGGCCGACGGCTACACCTTC.

The sample holds many counts of this clonotype. The genes are TRBV6-5 and TRBJ2-1; 7 positions match TRBD2. Germline loops: CDR1 MNHEY, CDR2 SVGAGI. V shed 0 bases, J shed 2 bases, and the junction held 4 bases outside the gene matches. The CDR3 sequence is 16 residues long. This CDR3 reads CASSYSAGAAYNEQFF. The CDR3 nucleotides are TGTGCCAGCAGTTACTCCGCGGGAGCCGCCTACAATGAGCAGTTCTTC.

This rearrangement joins TRBV4-1 to TRBJ2-1; 8 bases line up with TRBD2. The CDR3 is 16 residues long. V was pared by 4 bases and J by 8 bases, with 13 bases of the junction left unmatched. The germline gives CDR1 MGHRA, CDR2 YSYEKL. CDR3 in amino acids: CASSLTPGGGHYEQFF. For the CDR3, the DNA is TGCGCCAGCAGCCTAACCCCGGGGGGGGGTCATTATGAGCAGTTCTTC.

This clonotype was seen a few times. DNA of the CDR3: TGTGCCAGCAGCCCCCTACGGGGGTCAGCCTACGAGCAGTACTTC. Residues: CASSPLRGSAYEQYF. The chain employs TRBV13 and TRBJ2-7, with TRBD2 as a possible D gene (6 bases). Between the trimmed V and J ends, which lost 5 bases and 2 bases, there was a span of 16 bases. The germline V gene encodes CDR1 PRHDT and CDR2 FYEKMQ (reference sequence). The CDR3 runs to 15 residues.

In its sample, this clonotype was seen a few times. This rearrangement joins TRBV4-3 to TRBJ1-4; D ambiguous. Trimming removed 0 bases at V and 0 bases at J, with 5 bases between. The CDR3 loop spans 15 amino acids. Germline CDR1 and CDR2: LGHNA and YSLEER. The CDR3 reads CASSQEIATNEKLFF. CDR3 nucleotides: TGCGCCAGCAGCCAAGAAATTGCAACTAATGAAAAACTGTTTTTT.

Ten or more counts support this clonotype. The chain has TRBV6-1 and TRBJ1-2; D is possibly TRBD1 (5 bases). V was cut by 1 base and J by 12 bases, with 18 bases left in between. The CDR3 is 14 residues long. CDR1 MNHNS and CDR2 SASEGT come from the germline V gene. Here the CDR3 reads CASSEGPAPGPHTF. The CDR3, as DNA: TGTGCCAGCAGTGAAGGGCCTGCCCCGGGACCTCACACCTTC.

The chain couples TRBV7-9 to TRBJ1-6, with D unclear. Trimming pared 7 bases from V and 9 bases from J, leaving 13 bases between. The CDR3 sequence is 13 residues long. Germline CDR1 reads SEHNR; CDR2 reads FQNEAQ (reference sequence). In DNA form, the CDR3 reads TGTGCCAGCAACCTGTTTGGATCTTCACCCCTCCACTTT. It translates to CASNLFGSSPLHF.